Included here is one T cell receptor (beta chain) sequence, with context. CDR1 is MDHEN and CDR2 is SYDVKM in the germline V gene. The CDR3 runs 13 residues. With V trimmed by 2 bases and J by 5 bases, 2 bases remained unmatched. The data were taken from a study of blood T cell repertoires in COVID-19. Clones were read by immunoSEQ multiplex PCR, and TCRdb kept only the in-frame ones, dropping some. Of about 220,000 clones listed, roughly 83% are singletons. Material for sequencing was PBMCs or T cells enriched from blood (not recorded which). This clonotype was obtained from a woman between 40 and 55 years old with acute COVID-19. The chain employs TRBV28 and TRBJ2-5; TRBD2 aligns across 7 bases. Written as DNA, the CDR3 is TGTGCCAGCAGTTTAGGCGGGAGTGAGACCCAGTACTTC. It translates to CASSLGGSETQYF.